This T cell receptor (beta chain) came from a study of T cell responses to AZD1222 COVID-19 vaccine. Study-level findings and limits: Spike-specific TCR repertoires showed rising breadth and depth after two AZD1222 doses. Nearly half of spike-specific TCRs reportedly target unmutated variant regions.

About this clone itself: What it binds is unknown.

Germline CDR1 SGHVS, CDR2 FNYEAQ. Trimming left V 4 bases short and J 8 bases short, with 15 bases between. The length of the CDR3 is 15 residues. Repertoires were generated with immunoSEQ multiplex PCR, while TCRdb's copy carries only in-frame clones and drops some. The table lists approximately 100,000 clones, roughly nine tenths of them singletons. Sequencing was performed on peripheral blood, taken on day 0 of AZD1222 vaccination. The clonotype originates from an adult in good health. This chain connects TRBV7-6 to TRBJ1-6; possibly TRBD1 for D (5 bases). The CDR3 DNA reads TGTGCCAGCAGCTCTAGACCGGGGGGGGATTCACCCCTCCACTTT. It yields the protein CASSSRPGGDSPLHF.